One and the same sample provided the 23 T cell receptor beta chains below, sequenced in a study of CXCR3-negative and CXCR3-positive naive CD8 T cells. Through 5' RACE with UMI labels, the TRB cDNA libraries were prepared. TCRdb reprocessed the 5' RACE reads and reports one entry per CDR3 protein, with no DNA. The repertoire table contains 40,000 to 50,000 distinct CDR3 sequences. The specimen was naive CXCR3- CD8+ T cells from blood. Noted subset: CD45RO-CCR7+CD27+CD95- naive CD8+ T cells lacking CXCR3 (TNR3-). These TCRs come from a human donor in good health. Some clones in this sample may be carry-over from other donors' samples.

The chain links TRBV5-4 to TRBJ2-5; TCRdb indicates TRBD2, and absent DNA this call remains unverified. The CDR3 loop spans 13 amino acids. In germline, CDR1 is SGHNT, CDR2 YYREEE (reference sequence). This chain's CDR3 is CASSPRSPETQYF.

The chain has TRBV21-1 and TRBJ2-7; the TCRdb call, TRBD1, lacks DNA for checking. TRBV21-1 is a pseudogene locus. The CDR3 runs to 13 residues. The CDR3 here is CASSNRAGEEQYF.

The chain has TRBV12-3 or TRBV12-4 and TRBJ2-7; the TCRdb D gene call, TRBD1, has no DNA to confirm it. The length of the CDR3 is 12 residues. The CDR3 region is CASSLPHYEQYF.

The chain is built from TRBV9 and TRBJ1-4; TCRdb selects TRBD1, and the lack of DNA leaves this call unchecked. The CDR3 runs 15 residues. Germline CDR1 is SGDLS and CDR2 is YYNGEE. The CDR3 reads CASSVEAGRNEKLFF.

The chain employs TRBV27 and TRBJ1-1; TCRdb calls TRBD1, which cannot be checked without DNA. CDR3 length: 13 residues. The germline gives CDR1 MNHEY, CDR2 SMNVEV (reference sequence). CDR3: CASSLYRDTEAFF.

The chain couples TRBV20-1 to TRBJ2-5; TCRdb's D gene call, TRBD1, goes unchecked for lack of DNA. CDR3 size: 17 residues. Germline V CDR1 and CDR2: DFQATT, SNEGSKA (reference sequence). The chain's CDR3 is CSARDPLAGPTVETQYF.

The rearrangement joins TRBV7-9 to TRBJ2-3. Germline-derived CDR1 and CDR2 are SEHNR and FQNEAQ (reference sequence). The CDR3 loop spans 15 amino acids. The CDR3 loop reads CASSLPGTGTDTQYF. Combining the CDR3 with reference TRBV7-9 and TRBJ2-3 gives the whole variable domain DTGVSQNPRHKITKRGQNVTFRCDPISEHNRLYWYRQTLGQGPEFLTYFQNEAQLEKSRLLSDRFSAERPKGSFSTLEIQRTEQGDSAMYLCASSLPGTGTDTQYFGPGTRLTVL.

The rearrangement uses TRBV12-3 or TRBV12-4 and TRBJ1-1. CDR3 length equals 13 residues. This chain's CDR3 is CASTSTEGTEAFF.

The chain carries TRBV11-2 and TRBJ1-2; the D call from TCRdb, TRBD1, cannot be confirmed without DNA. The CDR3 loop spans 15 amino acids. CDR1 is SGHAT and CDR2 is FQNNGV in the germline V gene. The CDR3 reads CASSPGTLLGYGYTF.

CDR3 region: CASSLELGHTEAFF. The chain combines TRBV7-6 with TRBJ1-1. Germline values: CDR1 SGHVS, CDR2 FNYEAQ. The CDR3 covers 14 residues.

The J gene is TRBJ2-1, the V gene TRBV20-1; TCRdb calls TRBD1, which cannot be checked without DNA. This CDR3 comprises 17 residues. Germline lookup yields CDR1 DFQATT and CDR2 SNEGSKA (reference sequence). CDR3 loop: CSAMTGGALSSYNEQFF.

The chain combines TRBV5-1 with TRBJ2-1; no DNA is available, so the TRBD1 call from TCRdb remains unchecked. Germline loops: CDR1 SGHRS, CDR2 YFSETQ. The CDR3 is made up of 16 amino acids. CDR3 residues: CASSLGGGASYNEQFF.

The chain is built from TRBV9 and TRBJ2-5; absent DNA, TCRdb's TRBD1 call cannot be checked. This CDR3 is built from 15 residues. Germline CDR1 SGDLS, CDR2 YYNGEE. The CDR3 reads CASSVAGGPAETQYF.

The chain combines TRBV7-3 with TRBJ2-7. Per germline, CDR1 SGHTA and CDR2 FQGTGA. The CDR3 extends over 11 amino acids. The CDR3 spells CASSSGDEQYF.

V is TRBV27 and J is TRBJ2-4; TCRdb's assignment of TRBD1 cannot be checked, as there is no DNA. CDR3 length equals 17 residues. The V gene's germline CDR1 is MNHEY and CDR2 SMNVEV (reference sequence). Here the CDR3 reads CASRSLLGARAKNIQYF.

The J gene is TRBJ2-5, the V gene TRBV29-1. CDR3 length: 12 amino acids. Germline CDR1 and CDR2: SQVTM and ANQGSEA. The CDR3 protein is CSVLTGQETQYF.

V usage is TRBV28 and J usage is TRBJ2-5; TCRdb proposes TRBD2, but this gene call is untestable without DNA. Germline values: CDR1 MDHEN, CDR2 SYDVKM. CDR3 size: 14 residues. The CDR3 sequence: CASSPLSTAVTQYF. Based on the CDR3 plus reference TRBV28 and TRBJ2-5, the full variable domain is DVKVTQSSRYLVKRTGEKVFLECVQDMDHENMFWYRQDPGLGLRLIYFSYDVKMKEKGDIPEGYSVSREKKERFSLILESASTNQTSMYLCASSPLSTAVTQYFGPGTRLLVL.

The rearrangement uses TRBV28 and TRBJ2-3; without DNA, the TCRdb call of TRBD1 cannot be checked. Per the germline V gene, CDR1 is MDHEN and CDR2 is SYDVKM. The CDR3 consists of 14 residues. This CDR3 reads CASSGGNPTDTQYF.

The CDR3 reads CASSQRYRAPNEKLFF. The chain joins TRBV4-3 to TRBJ1-4; the D gene TCRdb calls, TRBD1, cannot be checked with no DNA. The CDR3 sequence is 16 residues long. The germline CDR1 and CDR2 sequences are LGHNA and YSLEER.

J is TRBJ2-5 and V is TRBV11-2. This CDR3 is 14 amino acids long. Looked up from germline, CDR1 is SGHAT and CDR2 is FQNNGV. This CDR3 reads CASSLGGFGETQYF. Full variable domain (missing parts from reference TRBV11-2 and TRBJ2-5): EAGVAQSPRYKIIEKRQSVAFWCNPISGHATLYWYQQILGQGPKLLIQFQNNGVVDDSQLPKDRFSAERLKGVDSTLKIQPAKLEDSAVYLCASSLGGFGETQYFGPGTRLLVL.

CDR3 loop: CASSDRGDNEQFF. This rearrangement joins TRBV5-1 to TRBJ2-1; TCRdb's D call, TRBD1, is unchecked because there is no DNA. There are 13 residues in the CDR3. CDR1 and CDR2 (germline): SGHRS, YFSETQ. The full variable domain, its missing parts supplied by reference TRBV5-1 and TRBJ2-1, is KAGVTQTPRYLIKTRGQQVTLSCSPISGHRSVSWYQQTPGQGLQFLFEYFSETQRNKGNFPGRFSGRQFSNSRSEMNVSTLELGDSALYLCASSDRGDNEQFFGPGTRLTVL.

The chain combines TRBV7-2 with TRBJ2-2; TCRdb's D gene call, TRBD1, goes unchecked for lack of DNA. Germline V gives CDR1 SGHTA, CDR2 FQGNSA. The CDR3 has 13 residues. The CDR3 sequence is CAMGRENTGELFF.

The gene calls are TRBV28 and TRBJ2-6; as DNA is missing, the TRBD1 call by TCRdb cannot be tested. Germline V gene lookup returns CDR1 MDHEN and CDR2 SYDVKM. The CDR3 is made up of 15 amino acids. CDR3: CASGDRVSGANVLTF. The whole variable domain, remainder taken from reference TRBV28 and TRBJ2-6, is DVKVTQSSRYLVKRTGEKVFLECVQDMDHENMFWYRQDPGLGLRLIYFSYDVKMKEKGDIPEGYSVSREKKERFSLILESASTNQTSMYLCASGDRVSGANVLTFGAGSRLTVL.